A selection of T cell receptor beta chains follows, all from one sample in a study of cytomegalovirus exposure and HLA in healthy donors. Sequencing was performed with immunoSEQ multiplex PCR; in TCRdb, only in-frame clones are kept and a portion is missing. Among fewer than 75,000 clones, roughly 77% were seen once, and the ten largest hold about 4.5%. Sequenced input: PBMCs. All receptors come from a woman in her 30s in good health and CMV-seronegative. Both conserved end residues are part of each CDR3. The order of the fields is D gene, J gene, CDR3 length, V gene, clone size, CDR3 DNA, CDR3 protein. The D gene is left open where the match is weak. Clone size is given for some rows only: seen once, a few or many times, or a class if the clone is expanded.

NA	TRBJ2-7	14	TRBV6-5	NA	TGTGCCAGCAGCCTCGACAGCCTCTCCTACGAGCAGTACTTC	CASSLDSLSYEQYF
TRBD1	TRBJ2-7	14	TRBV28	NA	TGTGCCAGCAGTGAAGGACAGGGGGCCTACGAGCAGTACTTC	CASSEGQGAYEQYF
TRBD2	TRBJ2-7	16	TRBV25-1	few	TGTGCCAGCAGTGATTGGGGAGCGGGAGGGTCCTACGAGCAGTACTTC	CASSDWGAGGSYEQYF
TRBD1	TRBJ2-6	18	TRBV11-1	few	TGTGCCAGCAGCTTAGTTCGGACAGGGGTTACTGGGGCCAACGTCCTGACTTTC	CASSLVRTGVTGANVLTF
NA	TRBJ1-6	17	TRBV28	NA	TGTGCCAGCAGTTTAGGGGTGGGGGGAACGGAAAATTCACCCCTCCACTTT	CASSLGVGGTENSPLHF
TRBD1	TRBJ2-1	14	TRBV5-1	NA	TGCGCCAGCAGCTCATACAGGGGGAACAATGAGCAGTTCTTC	CASSSYRGNNEQFF
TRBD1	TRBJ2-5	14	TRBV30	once	TGTGCCTGGAGCCCCGGGACAGGGGTGGAGACCCAGTACTTC	CAWSPGTGVETQYF
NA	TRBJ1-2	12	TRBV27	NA	TGTGCCAGCAGTCCCGATGGCAATGGCTACACCTTC	CASSPDGNGYTF
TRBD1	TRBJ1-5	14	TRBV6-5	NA	TGTGCCAGCAGCCGCAGGGGGAACAGTCAGCCCCAGCATTTT	CASSRRGNSQPQHF
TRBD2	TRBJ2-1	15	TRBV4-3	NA	TGCGCCAGCAGCCCGGGGACTAGCGGGGGGAATGAGCAGTTCTTC	CASSPGTSGGNEQFF
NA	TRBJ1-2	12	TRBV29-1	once	TGCAGCGTTGAAGATCGAGGTTTGGGCTACACCTTC	CSVEDRGLGYTF
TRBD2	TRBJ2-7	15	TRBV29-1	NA	TGCAGCGCCACAAATGCTCGGGGGGGTTCCTACGAGCAGTACTTC	CSATNARGGSYEQYF
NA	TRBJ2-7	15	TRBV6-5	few	TGTGCCAGCAGTTGGATGGGGGGAGGATCCGGAGAGCAGTACTTC	CASSWMGGGSGEQYF
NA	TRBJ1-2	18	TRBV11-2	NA	TGTGCCAGCAGCTTACGGGCCGGGAGTGGAGGGGAGGGCTATGGCTACACCTTC	CASSLRAGSGGEGYGYTF
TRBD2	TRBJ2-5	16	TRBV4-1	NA	TGCGCCAGCAGCCAAAATCCTAGCGGGAGGGGAGAGACCCAGTACTTC	CASSQNPSGRGETQYF
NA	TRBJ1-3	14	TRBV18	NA	TGTGCCAGCTCACCGACAGATTCTGGAAACACCATATATTTT	CASSPTDSGNTIYF
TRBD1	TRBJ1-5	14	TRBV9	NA	TGTGCCAGCAGCGAAACAGGGGGTGATCAGCCCCAGCATTTT	CASSETGGDQPQHF
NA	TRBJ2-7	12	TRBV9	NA	TGTGCCAGCAGCGCGGGGGTAGGCGAGCAGTACTTC	CASSAGVGEQYF
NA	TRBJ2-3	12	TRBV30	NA	TGTGCCTGGAGTCTCGCGGCAGATACGCAGTATTTT	CAWSLAADTQYF
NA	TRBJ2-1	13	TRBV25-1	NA	TGTGCCAGCGGTAGACAGTCGATGAATGAGCAGTTCTTC	CASGRQSMNEQFF
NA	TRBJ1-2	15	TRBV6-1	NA	TGTGCCAGCAGTGCGGTCCCTCACCATACTCCTGGCTACACCTTC	CASSAVPHHTPGYTF
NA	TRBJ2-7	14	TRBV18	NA	TGTGCCAGCTCAACCACCGGGACAACCGACGAGCAGTACTTC	CASSTTGTTDEQYF
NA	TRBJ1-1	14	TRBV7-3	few	TGTGCCAGCAGCTTAACTCACAGGAACACTGAAGCTTTCTTT	CASSLTHRNTEAFF
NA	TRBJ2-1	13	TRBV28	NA	TGTGCCAGCAGCCTGGGACAATACAATGAGCAGTTCTTC	CASSLGQYNEQFF
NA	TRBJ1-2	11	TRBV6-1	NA	TGTGCCAGCACCCAGGGCAGGGGCTACACCTTC	CASTQGRGYTF
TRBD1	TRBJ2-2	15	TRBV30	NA	TGTGCCTGGACCAGGGGACAGGGTTACACCGGGGAGCTGTTTTTT	CAWTRGQGYTGELFF
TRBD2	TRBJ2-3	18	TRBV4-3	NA	TGCGCCAGCAGCCAAGGGAGTTGGACTAGCGGTAGCACAGATACGCAGTATTTT	CASSQGSWTSGSTDTQYF
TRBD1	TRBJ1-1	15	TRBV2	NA	TGTGCCAGCAGTGGTGGGTACAGGGGGAACACTGAAGCTTTCTTT	CASSGGYRGNTEAFF
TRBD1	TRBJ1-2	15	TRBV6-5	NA	TGTGCCAGCAGTACTCCGGGACAGGGGGACTATGGCTACACCTTC	CASSTPGQGDYGYTF
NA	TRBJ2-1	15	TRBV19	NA	TGTGCCAGTAGTATAGGACTAGTCTTGGGCCTTGAGCAGTTCTTC	CASSIGLVLGLEQFF
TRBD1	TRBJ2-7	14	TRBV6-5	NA	TGTGCCAGCAGACGGACAGGACTCTCCTACGAGCAGTACTTC	CASRRTGLSYEQYF
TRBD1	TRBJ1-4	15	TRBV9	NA	TGTGCCAGCAGCGTAAGTGGACAGGACGGTGAAAAACTGTTTTTT	CASSVSGQDGEKLFF
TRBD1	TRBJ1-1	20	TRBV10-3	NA	TGTGCCATCAGTGAGCGGGAGAGGAAACAGGGTTCGCAGGGGGACACTGAAGCTTTCTTT	CAISERERKQGSQGDTEAFF
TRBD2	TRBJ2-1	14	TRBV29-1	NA	TGCAGCGCCCTCGGGACTAGCGGGATAGGTGAGCAGTTCTTC	CSALGTSGIGEQFF
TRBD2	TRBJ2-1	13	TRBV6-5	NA	TGTGCCAGCCAGACTAGCTTAGGCGATGAGCAGTTCTTC	CASQTSLGDEQFF
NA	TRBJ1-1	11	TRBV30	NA	TGTGCCTGGATTGTCGACACTGAAGCTTTCTTT	CAWIVDTEAFF
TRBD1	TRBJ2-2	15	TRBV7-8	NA	TGTGCCAGCAGCTCCGGGACAGGGAACACCGGGGAGCTGTTTTTT	CASSSGTGNTGELFF
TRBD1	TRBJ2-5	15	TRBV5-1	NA	TGCGCCAGCAGCTTGGCCGGGACAGGGGGGGAGACCCAGTACTTC	CASSLAGTGGETQYF
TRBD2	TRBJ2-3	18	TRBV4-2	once	TGTGCCAGCAGCCAAGAACTGTGGCTAGCGGGAGGAACAGATACGCAGTATTTT	CASSQELWLAGGTDTQYF
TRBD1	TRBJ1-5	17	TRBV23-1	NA	TGCGCCAGCACTCAGCCCTCGGGACAGTTGAGCAATCAGCCCCAGCATTTT	CASTQPSGQLSNQPQHF
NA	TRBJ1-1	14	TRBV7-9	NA	TGTGCCAGCAGCTTAGCGCGGGCGTTCACTGAAGCTTTCTTT	CASSLARAFTEAFF
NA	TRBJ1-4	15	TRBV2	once	TGTGCCAGCAGCTCACAATCGCTTGGTGGTGAAAAACTGTTTTTT	CASSSQSLGGEKLFF
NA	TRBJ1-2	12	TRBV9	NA	TGTGCCAGCAGCGTAGGAGCTGAAGGCTACACCTTC	CASSVGAEGYTF
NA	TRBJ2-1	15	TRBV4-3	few	TGCGCCAGCAGCCATGATGAACAGGGATACAATGAGCAGTTCTTC	CASSHDEQGYNEQFF
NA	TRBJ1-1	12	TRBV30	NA	TGTGCCTGGGACCGGGACACGGCTGAAGCTTTCTTT	CAWDRDTAEAFF
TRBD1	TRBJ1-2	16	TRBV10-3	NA	TGTGCCATCAGTGACTCGGGGACAGGGGACGGGTATGGCTACACCTTC	CAISDSGTGDGYGYTF
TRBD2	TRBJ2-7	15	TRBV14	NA	TGTGCCAGCAGCCAAGGCCAGCGGGGGCCCTACGAGCAGTACTTC	CASSQGQRGPYEQYF
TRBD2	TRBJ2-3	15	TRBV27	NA	TGTGCCAGCAGTTTATCTGCGGGGGGGCCAGATACGCAGTATTTT	CASSLSAGGPDTQYF
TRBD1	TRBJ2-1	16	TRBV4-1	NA	TGCGCCAGCAGCGACAGACAGGGTCGGGGTTACAATGAGCAGTTCTTC	CASSDRQGRGYNEQFF
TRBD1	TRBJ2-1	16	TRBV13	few	TGTGCCAGCAGCTTACGTACGGGACAGGGGGGGAATGAGCAGTTCTTC	CASSLRTGQGGNEQFF
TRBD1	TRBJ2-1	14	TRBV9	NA	TGTGCCAGCAGCGTGGACAGGGGACACAATGAGCAGTTCTTC	CASSVDRGHNEQFF
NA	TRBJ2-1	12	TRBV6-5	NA	TGTGCCAGCTCCAGATCCTACAATGAGCAGTTCTTC	CASSRSYNEQFF
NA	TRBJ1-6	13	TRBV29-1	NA	TGCAGCCCAACGGGGACTCTTAATTCACCCCTCCACTTT	CSPTGTLNSPLHF